The 20 T cell receptor beta chains in this list originate from one sample, sequenced in a study of early T cells in non-severe SARS-CoV-2 infection (TCRdb year 2021). The method behind the library was 5' RACE. The sequencer listed for this sample is NextSeq 500. The public reads were reprocessed in TCRdb via fastp at Q25 and MiXCR, keeping in-frame beta chains. Records with the same CDR3 protein are collapsed into one entry carrying the most frequent genes and DNA. For this sample the table gives about 32,000 distinct CDR3 sequences, of which 5% to 5.5% were detected only once. Roughly 3.6% of the sample is taken by the ten largest. Input material: whole blood. The origin of the receptors is an adult who was a healthcare worker with PCR-confirmed SARS-CoV-2 infection or an uninfected control (not recorded which).

This clonotype was seen ten or more times. The chain uses TRBV21-1 and TRBJ2-1; the table names TRBD1, a call not compared with the DNA. TRBV21-1 is termed a pseudogene. The CDR3 sequence is 14 residues long. CDR3 coding DNA: TGTGCCAGCAGCTCCCGGACAGGACCCAATGAGCAGTTCTTC. This encodes CASSSRTGPNEQFF.

This clonotype was seen repeatedly, ten times or more. The rearrangement joins TRBV27 to TRBJ1-5, with 9 bases matching TRBD1. CDR1 MNHEY and CDR2 SMNVEV come from the germline V gene (reference sequence). V trimming: 4 bases; J trimming: 3 bases; junction bases outside the gene matches: 7. The CDR3 runs to 16 residues. The CDR3 protein is CASSSLTGGLNQPQHF. CDR3 DNA sequence: TGTGCCAGCAGTTCCTTGACAGGGGGGCTCAATCAGCCCCAGCATTTT.

The rearrangement joins TRBV18 to TRBJ2-2; a weak D match, TRBD1 (5 bases). The CDR3 runs 16 residues. Germline CDR1 KGHSH, CDR2 LQKENI. Between the trimmed V and J ends, which lost 1 base and 7 bases, there was a span of 16 bases. CDR3 region: CASSPLGAGQIGELFF. The CDR3 bases are TGTGCCAGCTCACCACTAGGAGCAGGGCAAATCGGGGAGCTGTTTTTT.

This clonotype was seen ten or more times. The gene calls are TRBV4-3 and TRBJ2-3, with D perhaps assigned TRBD1 or TRBD2 (5 bases each). Germline values: CDR1 LGHNA, CDR2 YSLEER. The CDR3 runs to 15 residues. Trimming shortened V by 0 bases and J by 2 bases, and 9 bases separated the two germline ends. The CDR3 loop is CASSQDIGTTDTQYF. CDR3 nucleotide sequence: TGCGCCAGCAGCCAAGATATAGGGACCACAGATACGCAGTATTTT.

The CDR3: CSARDAGPGNTIYF. The CDR3 coding sequence is TGCAGTGCTAGAGATGCAGGGCCTGGAAACACCATATATTTT. V and J are TRBV20-1 and TRBJ1-3; D is perhaps TRBD1 (5 bases). V was clipped by 0 bases and J by 2 bases, with 8 bases between them. Looked up from germline, CDR1 is DFQATT and CDR2 is SNEGSKA (reference sequence). The CDR3 consists of 14 residues.

This clonotype has just a few counts. The chain employs TRBV7-9 and TRBJ1-1; D is unresolved. V lost 1 base, J lost 1 base, and 10 bases lay in between. This CDR3 has 15 residues. The germline V gene encodes CDR1 SEHNR and CDR2 FQNEAQ (reference sequence). The CDR3 protein is CASSLVALTNTEAFF. CDR3 sequence (DNA): TGTGCCAGCAGCTTAGTAGCCCTGACGAACACTGAAGCTTTCTTT.

This clonotype was seen ten or more times. The chain uses TRBV12-3 or TRBV12-4 and TRBJ2-2, with unresolved D. V dropped 1 base and J dropped 0 bases, with 6 bases sitting between them. This CDR3 region has 15 residues. The chain's CDR3 is CASSLGQPNTGELFF. The CDR3 nucleotides read TGTGCCAGCAGTTTAGGGCAGCCGAACACCGGGGAGCTGTTTTTT.

This clonotype was observed a few times. This sequence joins TRBV12-3 or TRBV12-4 and TRBJ2-1, with D tentatively TRBD1 (6 bases). Trimming stripped 0 bases from V and 8 bases from J, with 11 bases between. This CDR3 spans 14 amino acids. In nucleotides, the CDR3 is TGTGCCAGCAGTTTAGCCCCTGGACAGTATGAGCAGTTCTTC. Translated: CASSLAPGQYEQFF.

In this sample, this clonotype turned up many times. The chain is built from TRBV14 and TRBJ1-6; D is uncertain. Between the trimmed V and J ends, which lost 0 bases and 10 bases, there was a span of 13 bases. The CDR3 consists of 15 residues. Germline lookup yields CDR1 SGHDN and CDR2 FVKESK. The CDR3, as DNA: TGTGCCAGCAGCCAAGAAATTCGGCAAGACTCACCCCTCCACTTT. Amino acid sequence: CASSQEIRQDSPLHF.

This clonotype was recorded many times. This sequence joins TRBV29-1 and TRBJ1-1; a possible D gene is TRBD1 (5 bases). Germline V gene data show CDR1 as SQVTM and CDR2 as ANQGSEA. Trimming took off 3 bases at V and 4 bases at J, with 6 bases between the two ends. The CDR3 runs 11 residues. CDR3 coding DNA: TGCAGCGTTGATGGGGGCACTGAAGCTTTCTTT. Translating gives CSVDGGTEAFF.

The table lists this clonotype with a few counts. The V call is TRBV7-9, the J call TRBJ1-3; no firm D call. V lost 11 bases to trimming and J lost 0 bases, with 14 bases between them. Germline CDR1 reads SEHNR; CDR2 reads FQNEAQ (reference sequence). The CDR3 contains 14 residues. DNA for the CDR3: TGTGCCGGAGCAATCGCTGCCTCTGGAAACACCATATATTTT. This gives the protein CAGAIAASGNTIYF.

There are many counts of this clonotype. This rearrangement joins TRBV6-6 to TRBJ1-4; D is undetermined. The CDR3 spans 12 residues. Trimming cost V 3 bases and J 8 bases, with 7 bases left between them. Germline V gives CDR1 MNHNY, CDR2 SVGAGI (reference sequence). The CDR3 coding sequence is TGTGCCAGCAGTTATCCCCGAGAAAAACTGTTTTTT. It translates to CASSYPREKLFF.

The rearrangement links TRBV5-1 to TRBJ2-3; D is perhaps TRBD2 (6 bases). Germline values: CDR1 SGHRS, CDR2 YFSETQ. The V gene lost 7 bases and the J gene lost 0 bases, with 21 bases spanning the gap. This CDR3 contains 17 residues. The CDR3 sequence: CASLRAGGSQSTDTQYF. In DNA, the CDR3 is TGCGCCAGCCTACGGGCCGGGGGATCCCAGAGCACAGATACGCAGTATTTT.

This clonotype came up many times. The chain uses TRBV20-1 and TRBJ2-1; TRBD2 agrees at 7 bases. This CDR3 is 15 amino acids long. In germline, CDR1 is DFQATT, CDR2 SNEGSKA (reference sequence). The V gene end was trimmed by 4 bases and the J gene end by 6 bases; junction bases not matched to a gene: 12. The CDR3: CSATGTQRDLNEQFF. The CDR3 coding sequence is TGCAGTGCTACCGGAACGCAGCGGGACCTCAATGAGCAGTTCTTC.

The chain carries TRBV28 and TRBJ2-7, with 8 bases identical to TRBD2. The CDR3 runs 16 residues. Germline V gene lookup returns CDR1 MDHEN and CDR2 SYDVKM. The junction had 8 bases not matched to a gene; V was cut back by 3 bases and J by 1 base. The CDR3 loop is CASSFNLAGLSYEQYF. DNA of the CDR3: TGTGCCAGCAGTTTTAACTTAGCGGGACTTTCCTACGAGCAGTACTTC.

This clonotype appeared many times. Its ends do not fully match the called genes, so a read error is possible. The chain carries TRBV6-2 or TRBV6-3 and TRBJ1-1; D not resolved. There are 12 residues in the CDR3. Germline V gene sequence: CDR1 MNHEY, CDR2 SVGEGT. The CDR3, as DNA: TGCCCCTCGCGGGCGGGAAGGACTGAAGCTTTCTTT. Translated, it gives CPSRAGRTEAFF.

In the case of this clonotype: One end of the junction varies from germline; a read error may be responsible. The chain recombines TRBV3-1 with TRBJ2-7, with 8 positions matching TRBD1. Germline CDR1 LGHDT, CDR2 YNNKEL (reference sequence). CDR3 size: 13 residues. CDR3 amino acids: CASSRGTGRKFDF. As DNA, the CDR3 is TGTGCCAGCAGCCGAGGGACAGGTCGAAAGTTTGACTTC.

This clonotype occurred many times. V gene TRBV6-1 combines with J gene TRBJ2-1; D unresolved. This CDR3 is built from 13 residues. Trimming stripped 8 bases from V and 7 bases from J, with 15 bases between. Germline V gene sequence: CDR1 MNHNS, CDR2 SASEGT. Here the CDR3 reads CASGEGFPNEQFF. The CDR3 DNA reads TGTGCCAGCGGGGAAGGCTTCCCGAATGAGCAGTTCTTC.

By proportion, this clonotype is medium-sized. The chain couples TRBV5-4 to TRBJ2-2; D might be TRBD2 (5 bases). The CDR3 covers 14 residues. V lost 4 bases and J lost 5, with 12 bases in between. Germline V gene data show CDR1 as SGHNT and CDR2 as YYREEE (reference sequence). The CDR3 DNA reads TGTGCCAGCAGCCCGCATCCGGGGACCGGGGAGCTGTTTTTT. Its protein is CASSPHPGTGELFF.

In the case of this clonotype: Given a much more abundant clone one base away, this may be a read error. The rearrangement links TRBV29-1 to TRBJ2-1; tentatively, D is TRBD2 (7 bases). Trimming stripped 7 bases from V and 6 bases from J, with 22 bases between. The CDR3 loop spans 15 amino acids. Germline CDR1 reads SQVTM; CDR2 reads ANQGSEA. The CDR3 is CSDSRMAGAANEQFF. The CDR3 DNA reads as TGCAGCGATTCGCGTATGGCGGGGGCGGCCAATGAGCAGTTCTTC.